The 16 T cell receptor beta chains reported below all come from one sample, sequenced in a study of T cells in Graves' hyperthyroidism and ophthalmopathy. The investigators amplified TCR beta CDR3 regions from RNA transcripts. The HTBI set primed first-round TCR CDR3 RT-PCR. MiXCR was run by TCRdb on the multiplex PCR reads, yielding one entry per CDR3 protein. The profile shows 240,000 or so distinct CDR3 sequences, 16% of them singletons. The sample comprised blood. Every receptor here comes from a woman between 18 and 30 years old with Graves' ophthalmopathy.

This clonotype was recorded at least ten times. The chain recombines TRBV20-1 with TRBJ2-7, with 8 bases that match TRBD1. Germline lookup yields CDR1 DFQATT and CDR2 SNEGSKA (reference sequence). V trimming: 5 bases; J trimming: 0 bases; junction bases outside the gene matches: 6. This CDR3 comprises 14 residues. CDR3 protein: CSAVDRASSYEQYF. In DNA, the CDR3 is TGCAGTGCTGTGGACAGGGCTAGCTCCTACGAGCAGTACTTC.

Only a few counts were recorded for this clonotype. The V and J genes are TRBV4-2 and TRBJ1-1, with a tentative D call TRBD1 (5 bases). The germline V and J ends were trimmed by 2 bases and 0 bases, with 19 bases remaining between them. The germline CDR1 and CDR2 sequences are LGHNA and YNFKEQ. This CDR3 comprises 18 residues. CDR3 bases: TGTGCCAGCAGCCAATACGAGGGGCCCTCCCTTCTGAACACTGAAGCTTTCTTT. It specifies CASSQYEGPSLLNTEAFF.

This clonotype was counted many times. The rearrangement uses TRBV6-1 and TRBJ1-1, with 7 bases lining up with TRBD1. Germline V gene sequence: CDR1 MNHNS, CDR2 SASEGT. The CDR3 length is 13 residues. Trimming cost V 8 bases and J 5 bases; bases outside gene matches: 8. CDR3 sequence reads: CASRRQGRTEAFF. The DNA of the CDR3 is TGTGCCAGCCGGAGACAGGGTCGGACTGAAGCTTTCTTT.

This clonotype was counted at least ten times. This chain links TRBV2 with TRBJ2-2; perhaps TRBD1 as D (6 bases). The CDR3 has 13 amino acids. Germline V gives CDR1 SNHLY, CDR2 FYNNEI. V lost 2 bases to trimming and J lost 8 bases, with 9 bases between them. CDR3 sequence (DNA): TGTGCCAGCAGTGAAACAAGGGGGGGGGAGCTGTTTTTT. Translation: CASSETRGGELFF.

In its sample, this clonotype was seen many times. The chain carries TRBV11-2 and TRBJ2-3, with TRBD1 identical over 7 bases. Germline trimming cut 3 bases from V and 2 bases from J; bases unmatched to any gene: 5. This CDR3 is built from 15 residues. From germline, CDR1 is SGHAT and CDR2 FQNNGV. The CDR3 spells CASSFQTGPTDTQYF. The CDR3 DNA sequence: TGTGCCAGCAGCTTTCAGACAGGGCCCACAGATACGCAGTATTTT.

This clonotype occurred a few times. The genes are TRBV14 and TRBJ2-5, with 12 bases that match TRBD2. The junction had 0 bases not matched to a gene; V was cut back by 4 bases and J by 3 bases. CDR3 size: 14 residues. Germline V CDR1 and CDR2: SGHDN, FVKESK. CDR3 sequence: CASSRTSGEETQYF. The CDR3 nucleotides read TGTGCCAGCAGCCGGACTAGCGGGGAAGAGACCCAGTACTTC.

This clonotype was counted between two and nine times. CDR3 in amino acids: CASRETGRTTEAFF. DNA of the CDR3: TGTGCCAGCAGAGAGACAGGGCGGACCACTGAAGCTTTCTTT. V gene TRBV28 combines with J gene TRBJ1-1; 7 nucleotides align to TRBD1. The CDR3 consists of 14 residues. V lost 6 bases, J lost 4 bases, and 8 bases stayed unmatched. Germline CDR1 MDHEN, CDR2 SYDVKM.

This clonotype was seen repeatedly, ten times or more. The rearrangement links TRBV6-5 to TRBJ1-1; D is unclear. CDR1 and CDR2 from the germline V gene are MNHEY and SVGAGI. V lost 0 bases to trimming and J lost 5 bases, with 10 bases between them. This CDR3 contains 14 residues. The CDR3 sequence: CASSYSFFKTEAFF. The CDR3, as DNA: TGTGCCAGCAGTTACTCCTTCTTCAAGACTGAAGCTTTCTTT.

For the CDR3, the DNA is TGCGCCAGCAGCTACGTCCTAAGGGAAGGGTACTTC. This translates into CASSYVLREGYF. This chain links TRBV5-1 with TRBJ2-4, with D uncertain. V shed 3 bases and J shed 15 bases, with 16 bases lying between them. The CDR3 extends over 12 amino acids. Germline lookup yields CDR1 SGHRS and CDR2 YFSETQ.

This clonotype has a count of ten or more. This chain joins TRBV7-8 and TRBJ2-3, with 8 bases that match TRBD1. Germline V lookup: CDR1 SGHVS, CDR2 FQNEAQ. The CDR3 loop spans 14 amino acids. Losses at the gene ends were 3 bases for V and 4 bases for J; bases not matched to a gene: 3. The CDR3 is CASSFDRGADTQYF. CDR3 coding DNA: TGTGCCAGCAGCTTCGACAGGGGAGCAGATACGCAGTATTTT. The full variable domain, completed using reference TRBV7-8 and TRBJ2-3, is GAGVSQSPRYKVAKRGQDVALRCDPISGHVSLFWYQQALGQGPEFLTYFQNEAQLDKSGLPSDRFFAERPEGSVSTLKIQRTQQEDSAVYLCASSFDRGADTQYFGPGTRLTVL.

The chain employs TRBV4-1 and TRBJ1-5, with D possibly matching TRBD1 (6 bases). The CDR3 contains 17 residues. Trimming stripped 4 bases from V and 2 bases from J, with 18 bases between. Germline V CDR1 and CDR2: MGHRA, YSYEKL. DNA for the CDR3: TGCGCCAGCAGCCGAAGCCCCGGGGGGACACGCAATCAGCCCCAGCATTTT. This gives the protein CASSRSPGGTRNQPQHF.

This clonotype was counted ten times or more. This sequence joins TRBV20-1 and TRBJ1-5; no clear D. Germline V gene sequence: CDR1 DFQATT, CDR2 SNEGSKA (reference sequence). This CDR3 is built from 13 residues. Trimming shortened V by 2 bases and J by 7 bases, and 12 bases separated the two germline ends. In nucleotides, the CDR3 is TGCAGTGCTAGAATTAGGGCCGGGCAGCCCCAGCATTTT. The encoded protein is CSARIRAGQPQHF.

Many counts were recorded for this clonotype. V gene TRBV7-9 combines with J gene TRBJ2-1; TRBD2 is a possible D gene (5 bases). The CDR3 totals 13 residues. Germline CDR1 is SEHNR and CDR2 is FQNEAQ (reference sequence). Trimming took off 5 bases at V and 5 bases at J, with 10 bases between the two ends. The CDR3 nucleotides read TGTGCCAGCAGCATAGATAGCGACAATGAGCAGTTCTTC. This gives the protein CASSIDSDNEQFF.

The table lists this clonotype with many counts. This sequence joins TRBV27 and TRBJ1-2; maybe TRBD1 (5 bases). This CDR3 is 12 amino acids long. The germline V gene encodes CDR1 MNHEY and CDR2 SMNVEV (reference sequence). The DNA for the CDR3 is TGTGCTAACGGCGGGGGGGACTATGGCTACACCTTC. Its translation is CANGGGDYGYTF.

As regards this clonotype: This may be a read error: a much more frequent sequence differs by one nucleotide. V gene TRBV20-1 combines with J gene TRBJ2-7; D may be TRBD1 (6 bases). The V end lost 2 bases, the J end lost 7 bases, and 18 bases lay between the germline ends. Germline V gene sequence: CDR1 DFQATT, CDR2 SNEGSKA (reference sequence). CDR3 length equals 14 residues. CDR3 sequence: CSARPPTGPREQYF. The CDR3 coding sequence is TGCAGTGCTAGACCACCTACAGGGCCGCGAGAGCAGTACTTC.

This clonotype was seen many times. The CDR3 here is CATTGGAANTEAFF. DNA for the CDR3: TGTGCCACCACTGGCGGGGCCGCCAACACTGAAGCTTTCTTT. The V and J genes are TRBV15 and TRBJ1-1; TRBD1 is a possible D gene (5 bases). Germline CDR1 and CDR2: LNHNV and YYDKDF (reference sequence). V was shortened by 7 bases and J by 2 bases, with 14 bases between the two germline ends. The CDR3 consists of 14 residues.